This is a list of T cell receptor beta chains from one sample in a study of vaccination effects on CD4 cells after COVID-19. Repertoires were generated with immunoSEQ multiplex PCR, while TCRdb's copy carries only in-frame clones and drops some. The table has approximately 38,000 clones, around 66% seen once. Their recognized antigens are unknown. The sample here was CD4+ T cells from PBMCs cultured without peptide, taken after COVID-19 vaccination. The receptors stem from a human donor who received a COVID-19 vaccine. Both conserved end residues are part of each CDR3. A D gene is named only where the DNA matches it firmly. Expanded clones are given a class, and other clones once, few, many or no size at all.

v_call,d_call,clone_size,j_call,cdr3_aa,cdr3_nt
TRBV19,-,-,TRBJ1-3,CASRGAPNSGNTIYF,TGTGCCAGTAGGGGGGCGCCAAACTCTGGAAACACCATATATTTT
TRBV6-5,TRBD1,-,TRBJ1-2,CASSYLAGTGAGYTF,TGTGCCAGCAGTTACCTAGCTGGGACAGGGGCTGGCTACACCTTC
TRBV29-1,-,-,TRBJ2-3,CSVDRGSTDTQYF,TGCAGCGTTGACAGGGGTAGCACAGATACGCAGTATTTT
TRBV7-6,TRBD2,-,TRBJ2-1,CASSRGTSGVDEQFF,TGTGCCAGCAGCCGTGGGACTAGCGGGGTCGATGAGCAGTTCTTC
TRBV5-1,TRBD1,-,TRBJ2-3,CASSQTNRGTGLTGDTQYF,TGCGCCAGCAGCCAAACAAATAGAGGGACAGGACTAACGGGAGATACGCAGTATTTT
TRBV12-3/TRBV12-4,-,-,TRBJ1-5,CASRINSNQPQHF,TGTGCCAGCAGGATCAATAGCAATCAGCCCCAGCATTTT
TRBV6-4,-,-,TRBJ2-5,CASKDVQETQYF,TGTGCCAGCAAAGACGTTCAAGAGACCCAGTACTTC
TRBV9,-,few,TRBJ2-1,CASSALRGSLNEQFF,TGTGCCAGCAGCGCCCTTAGGGGAAGCCTCAATGAGCAGTTCTTC
TRBV5-1,TRBD1,-,TRBJ2-1,CASSLTGGTGNEQFF,TGCGCCAGCAGTCTGACAGGGGGTACGGGGAATGAGCAGTTCTTC
TRBV7-8,-,-,TRBJ1-5,CASSIDNQPQHF,TGTGCCAGCAGTATAGATAATCAGCCCCAGCATTTT